The present entry profiles one TCR beta chain with its context. The sample is drawn from a study of beta chain features in type 1 diabetes. The whole isolated RNA underwent reverse transcription, so sequencing captured expressed TCRB transcripts. Profiled with immunoSEQ multiplex PCR; TCRdb holds only in-frame clones, not every one. The sample lists hundreds of thousands of clones; around 28% were seen once. The CDR3 totals 16 residues. The trim removed 2 bases at V and 8 bases at J, leaving 12 bases unmatched. Germline-derived CDR1 and CDR2 are GTSNPN and SVGIG (reference sequence). The chain links TRBV30 to TRBJ2-1, with 10 bases aligning to TRBD2. The source material was naive CD4+ T cells from blood. The sequence was collected from a man between 18 and 29 years old in good health. The CDR3 protein is CAWSTQLAGPGHEQFF. The CDR3 nucleotides are TGTGCCTGGAGTACGCAACTAGCGGGGCCCGGGCATGAGCAGTTCTTC.